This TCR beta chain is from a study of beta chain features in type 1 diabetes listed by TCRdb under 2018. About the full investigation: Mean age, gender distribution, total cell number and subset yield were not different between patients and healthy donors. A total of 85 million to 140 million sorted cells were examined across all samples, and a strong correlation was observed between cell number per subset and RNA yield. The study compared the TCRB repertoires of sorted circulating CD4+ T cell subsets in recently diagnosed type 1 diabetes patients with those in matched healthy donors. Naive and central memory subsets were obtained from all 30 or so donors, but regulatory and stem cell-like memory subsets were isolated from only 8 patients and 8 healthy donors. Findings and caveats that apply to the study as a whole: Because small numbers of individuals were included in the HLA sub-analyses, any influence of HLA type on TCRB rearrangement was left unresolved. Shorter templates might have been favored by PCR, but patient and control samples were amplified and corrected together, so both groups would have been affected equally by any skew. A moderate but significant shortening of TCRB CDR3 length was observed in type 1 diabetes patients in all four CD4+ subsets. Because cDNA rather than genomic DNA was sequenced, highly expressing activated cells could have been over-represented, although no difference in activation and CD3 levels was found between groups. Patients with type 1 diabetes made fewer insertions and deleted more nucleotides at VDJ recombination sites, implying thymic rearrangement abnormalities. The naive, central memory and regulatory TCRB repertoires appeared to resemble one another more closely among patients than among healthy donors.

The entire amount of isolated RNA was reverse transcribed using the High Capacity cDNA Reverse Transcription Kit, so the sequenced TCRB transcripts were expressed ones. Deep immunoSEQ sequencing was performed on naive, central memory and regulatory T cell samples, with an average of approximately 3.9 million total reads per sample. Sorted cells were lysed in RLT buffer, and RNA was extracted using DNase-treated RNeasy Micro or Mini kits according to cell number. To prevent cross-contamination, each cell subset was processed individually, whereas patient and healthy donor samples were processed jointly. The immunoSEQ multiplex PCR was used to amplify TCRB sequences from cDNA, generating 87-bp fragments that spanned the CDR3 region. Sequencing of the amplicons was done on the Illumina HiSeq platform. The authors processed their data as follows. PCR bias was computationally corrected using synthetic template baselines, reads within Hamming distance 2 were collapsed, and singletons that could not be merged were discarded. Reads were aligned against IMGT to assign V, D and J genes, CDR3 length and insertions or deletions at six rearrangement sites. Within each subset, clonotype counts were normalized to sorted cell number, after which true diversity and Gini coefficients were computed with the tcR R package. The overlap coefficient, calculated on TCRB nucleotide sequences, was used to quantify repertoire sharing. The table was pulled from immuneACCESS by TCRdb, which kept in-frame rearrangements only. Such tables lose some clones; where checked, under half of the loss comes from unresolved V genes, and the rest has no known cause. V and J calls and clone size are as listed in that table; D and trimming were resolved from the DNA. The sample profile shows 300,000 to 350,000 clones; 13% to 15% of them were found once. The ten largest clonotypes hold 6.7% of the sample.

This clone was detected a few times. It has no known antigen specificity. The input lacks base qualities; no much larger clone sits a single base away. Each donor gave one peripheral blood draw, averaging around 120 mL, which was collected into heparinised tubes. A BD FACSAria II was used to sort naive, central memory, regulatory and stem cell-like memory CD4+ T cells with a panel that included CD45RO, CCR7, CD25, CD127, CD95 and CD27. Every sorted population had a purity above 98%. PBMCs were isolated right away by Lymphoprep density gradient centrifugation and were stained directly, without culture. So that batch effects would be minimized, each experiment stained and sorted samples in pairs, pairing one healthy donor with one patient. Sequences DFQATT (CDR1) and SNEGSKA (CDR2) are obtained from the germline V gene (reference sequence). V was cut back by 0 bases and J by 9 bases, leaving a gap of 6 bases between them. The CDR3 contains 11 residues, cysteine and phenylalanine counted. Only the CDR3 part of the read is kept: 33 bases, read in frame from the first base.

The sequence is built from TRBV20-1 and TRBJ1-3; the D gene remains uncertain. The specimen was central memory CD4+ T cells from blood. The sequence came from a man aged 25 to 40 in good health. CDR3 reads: CSARDDATIYF. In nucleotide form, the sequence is TGCAGTGCTAGAGATGACGCCACCATATATTTT.